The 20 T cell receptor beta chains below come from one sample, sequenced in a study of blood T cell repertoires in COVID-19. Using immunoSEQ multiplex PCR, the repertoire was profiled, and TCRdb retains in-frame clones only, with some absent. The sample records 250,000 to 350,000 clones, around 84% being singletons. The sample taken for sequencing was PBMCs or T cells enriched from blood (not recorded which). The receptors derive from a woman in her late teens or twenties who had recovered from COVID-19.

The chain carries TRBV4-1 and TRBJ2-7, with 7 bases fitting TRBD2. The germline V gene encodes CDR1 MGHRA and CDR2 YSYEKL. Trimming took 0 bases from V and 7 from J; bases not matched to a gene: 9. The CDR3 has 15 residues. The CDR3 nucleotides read TGCGCCAGCAGCCAAGAGGCGGGGGTGCTGTTGGAGCAGTACTTC. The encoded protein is CASSQEAGVLLEQYF.

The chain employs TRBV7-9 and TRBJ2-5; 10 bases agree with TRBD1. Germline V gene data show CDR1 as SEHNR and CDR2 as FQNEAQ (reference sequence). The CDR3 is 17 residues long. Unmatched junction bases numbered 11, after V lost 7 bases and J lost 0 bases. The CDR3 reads CASTKPPDRGDQETQYF. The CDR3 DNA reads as TGTGCCAGCACCAAGCCCCCGGACAGGGGGGACCAAGAGACCCAGTACTTC.

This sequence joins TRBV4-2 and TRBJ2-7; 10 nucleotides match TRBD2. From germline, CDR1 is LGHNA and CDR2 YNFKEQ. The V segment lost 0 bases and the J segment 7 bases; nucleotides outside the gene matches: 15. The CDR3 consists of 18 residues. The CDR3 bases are TGTGCCAGCAGCCAAGATGACAGCGGGAGGGCCCCCCCGGGAGAGCAGTACTTC. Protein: CASSQDDSGRAPPGEQYF.

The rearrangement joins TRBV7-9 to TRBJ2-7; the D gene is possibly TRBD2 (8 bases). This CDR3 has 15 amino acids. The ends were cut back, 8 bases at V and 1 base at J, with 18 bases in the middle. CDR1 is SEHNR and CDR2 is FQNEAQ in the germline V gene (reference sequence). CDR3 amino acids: CASGHRGGRSYEQYF. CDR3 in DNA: TGTGCCAGCGGCCACAGGGGCGGGAGGTCCTACGAGCAGTACTTC.

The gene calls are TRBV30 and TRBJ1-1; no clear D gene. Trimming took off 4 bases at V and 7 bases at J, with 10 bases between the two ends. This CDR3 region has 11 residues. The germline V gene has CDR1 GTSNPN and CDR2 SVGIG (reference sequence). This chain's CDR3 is CAWNIHLEAFF. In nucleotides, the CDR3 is TGTGCCTGGAACATACACCTTGAAGCTTTCTTT.

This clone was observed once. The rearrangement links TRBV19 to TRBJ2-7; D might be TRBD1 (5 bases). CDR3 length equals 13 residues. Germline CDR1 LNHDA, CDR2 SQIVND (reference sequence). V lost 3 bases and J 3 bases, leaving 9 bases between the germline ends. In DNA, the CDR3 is TGTGCCAGTAGTATCAATACAGGCTACGAGCAGTACTTC. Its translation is CASSINTGYEQYF. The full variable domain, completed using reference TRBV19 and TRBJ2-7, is DGGITQSPKYLFRKEGQNVTLSCEQNLNHDAMYWYRQDPGQGLRLIYYSQIVNDFQKGDIAEGYSVSREKKESFPLTVTSAQKNPTAFYLCASSINTGYEQYFGPGTRLTVT.

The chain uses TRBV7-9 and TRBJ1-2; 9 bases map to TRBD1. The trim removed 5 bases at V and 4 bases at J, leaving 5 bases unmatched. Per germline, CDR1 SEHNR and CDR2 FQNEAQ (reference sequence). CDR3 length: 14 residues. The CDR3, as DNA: TGTGCCAGCAGCCCCCGGGACAGGGCCTATGGCTACACCTTC. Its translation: CASSPRDRAYGYTF.

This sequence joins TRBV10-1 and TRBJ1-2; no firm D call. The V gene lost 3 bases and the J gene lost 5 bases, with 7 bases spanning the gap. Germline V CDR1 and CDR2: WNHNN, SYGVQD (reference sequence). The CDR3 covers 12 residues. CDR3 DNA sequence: TGCGCCAGCAGTGATTCGGGGTATGGCTACACCTTC. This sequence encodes CASSDSGYGYTF.

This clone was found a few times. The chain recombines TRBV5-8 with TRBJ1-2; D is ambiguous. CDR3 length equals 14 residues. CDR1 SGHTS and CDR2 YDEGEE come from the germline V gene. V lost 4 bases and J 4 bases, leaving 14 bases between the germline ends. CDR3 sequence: CASSRRGGPYGYTF. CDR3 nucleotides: TGTGCCAGCAGCCGGAGAGGAGGGCCCTATGGCTACACCTTC.

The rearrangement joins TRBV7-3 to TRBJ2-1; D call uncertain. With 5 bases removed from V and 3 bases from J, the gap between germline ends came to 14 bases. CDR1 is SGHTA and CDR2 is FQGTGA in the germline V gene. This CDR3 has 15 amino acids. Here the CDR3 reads CASSPPQSNYNEQFF. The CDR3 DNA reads TGTGCCAGCAGCCCCCCGCAGTCCAACTACAATGAGCAGTTCTTC.

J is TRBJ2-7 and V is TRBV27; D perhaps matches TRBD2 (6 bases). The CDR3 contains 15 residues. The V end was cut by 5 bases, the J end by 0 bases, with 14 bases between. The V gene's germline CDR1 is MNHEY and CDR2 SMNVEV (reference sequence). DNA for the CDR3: TGTGCCAGCAGTCCAGCGGGCTGGGGCTCCTACGAGCAGTACTTC. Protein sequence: CASSPAGWGSYEQYF.

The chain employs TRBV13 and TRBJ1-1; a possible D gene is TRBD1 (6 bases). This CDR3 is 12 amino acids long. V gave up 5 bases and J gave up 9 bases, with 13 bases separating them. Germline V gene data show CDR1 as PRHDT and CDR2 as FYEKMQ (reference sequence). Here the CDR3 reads CASSRGGGKAFF. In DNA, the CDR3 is TGTGCCAGCAGCCGGGGAGGGGGGAAAGCTTTCTTT. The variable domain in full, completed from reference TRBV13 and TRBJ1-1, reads AAGVIQSPRHLIKEKRETATLKCYPIPRHDTVYWYQQGPGQDPQFLISFYEKMQSDKGSIPDRFSAQQFSDYHSELNMSSLELGDSALYFCASSRGGGKAFFGQGTRLTVV.

The CDR3 DNA reads TGTGCCAGCAGCTCGGCGGCGGGGAGAGTGCTTTATGGCTACACCTTC. Translation gives CASSSAAGRVLYGYTF. This sequence joins TRBV7-2 and TRBJ1-2; no clear D. V lost 4 bases and J lost 5, with 20 bases in between. The CDR3 is 16 residues long. Germline V gives CDR1 SGHTA, CDR2 FQGNSA.

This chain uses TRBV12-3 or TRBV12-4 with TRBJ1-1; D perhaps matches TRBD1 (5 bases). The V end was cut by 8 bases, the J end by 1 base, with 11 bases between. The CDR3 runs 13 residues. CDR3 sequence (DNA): TGTGCCAGCCGACCACAGGAGAACACTGAAGCTTTCTTT. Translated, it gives CASRPQENTEAFF.

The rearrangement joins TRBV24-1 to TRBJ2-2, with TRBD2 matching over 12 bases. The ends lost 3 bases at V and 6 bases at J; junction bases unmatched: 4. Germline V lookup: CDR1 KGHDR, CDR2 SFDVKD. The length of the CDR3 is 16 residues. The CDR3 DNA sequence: TGTGCCACCAGTGATCCTAGCGGGGGGGAATCCGGGGAGCTGTTTTTT. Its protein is CATSDPSGGESGELFF.

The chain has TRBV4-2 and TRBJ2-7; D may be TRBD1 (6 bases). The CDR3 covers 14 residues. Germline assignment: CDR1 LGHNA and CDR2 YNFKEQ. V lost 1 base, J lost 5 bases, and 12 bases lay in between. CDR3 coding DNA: TGTGCCAGCAGCCAAGGTGCAGGGGACAACGAGCAGTACTTC. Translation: CASSQGAGDNEQYF.

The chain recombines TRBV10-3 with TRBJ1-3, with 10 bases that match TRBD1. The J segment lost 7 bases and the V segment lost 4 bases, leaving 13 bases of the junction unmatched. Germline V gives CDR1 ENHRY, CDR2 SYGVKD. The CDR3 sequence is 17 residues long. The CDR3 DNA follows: TGTGCCATCAGTGCAGTGCCCCCGGGACAGGGGACGAACACCATATATTTT. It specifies CAISAVPPGQGTNTIYF.

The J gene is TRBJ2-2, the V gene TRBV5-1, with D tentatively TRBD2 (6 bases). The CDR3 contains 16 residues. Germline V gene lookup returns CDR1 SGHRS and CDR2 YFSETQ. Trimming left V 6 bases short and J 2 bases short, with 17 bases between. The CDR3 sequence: CASKGPGLTNTGELFF. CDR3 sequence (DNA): TGCGCCAGCAAGGGCCCGGGACTGACTAACACCGGGGAGCTGTTTTTT.

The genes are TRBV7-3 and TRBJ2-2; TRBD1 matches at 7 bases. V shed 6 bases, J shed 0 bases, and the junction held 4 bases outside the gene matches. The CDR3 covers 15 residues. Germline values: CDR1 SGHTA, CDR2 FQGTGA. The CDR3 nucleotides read TGTGCCAGCAGGGCAGGGGGAGCGAACACCGGGGAGCTGTTTTTT. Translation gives CASRAGGANTGELFF. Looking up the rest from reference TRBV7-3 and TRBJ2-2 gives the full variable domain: GAGVSQTPSNKVTEKGKYVELRCDPISGHTALYWYRQSLGQGPEFLIYFQGTGAADDSGLPNDRFFAVRPEGSVSTLKIQRTERGDSAVYLCASRAGGANTGELFFGEGSRLTVL.

CDR3 coding DNA: TGCGCCAGCAGACTCATAGCGGGAGCTTCGTACGAGCAGTACTTC. Protein: CASRLIAGASYEQYF. This chain uses TRBV10-2 with TRBJ2-7; 9 bases fit TRBD2. After removal of 6 bases from V and 4 bases from J, the junction contained 10 bases not matched to a gene. Germline-derived CDR1 and CDR2 are WSHSY and SAAADI. The length of the CDR3 is 15 residues.